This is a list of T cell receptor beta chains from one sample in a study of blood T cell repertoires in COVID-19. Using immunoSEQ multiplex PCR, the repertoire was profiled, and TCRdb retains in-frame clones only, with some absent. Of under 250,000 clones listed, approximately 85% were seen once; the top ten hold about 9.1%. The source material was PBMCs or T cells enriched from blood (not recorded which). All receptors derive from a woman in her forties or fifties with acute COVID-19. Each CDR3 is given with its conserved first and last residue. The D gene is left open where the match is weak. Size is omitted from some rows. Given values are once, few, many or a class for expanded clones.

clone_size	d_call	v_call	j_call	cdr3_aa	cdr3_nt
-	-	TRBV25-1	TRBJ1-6	CASTRGQSSYNSPLHF	TGTGCCAGTACCAGGGGTCAGAGCTCCTATAATTCACCCCTCCACTTT
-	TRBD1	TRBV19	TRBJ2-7	CASSTRTGGIEQYF	TGTGCCAGTAGTACTCGGACAGGGGGCATCGAGCAGTACTTC
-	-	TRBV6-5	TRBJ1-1	CASSYRTPLFEAFF	TGTGCCAGCAGTTATAGGACACCACTTTTTGAAGCTTTCTTT
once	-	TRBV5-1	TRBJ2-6	CASRLDYSGANVLTF	TGCGCCAGCAGATTAGACTACTCTGGGGCCAACGTCCTGACTTTC
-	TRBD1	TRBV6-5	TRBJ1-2	CASSLTGEYGYTF	TGTGCCAGCAGTCTAACAGGGGAATACGGCTACACCTTC
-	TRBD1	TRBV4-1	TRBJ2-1	CASSSTGAARYNEQFF	TGCGCCAGCAGCTCGACAGGGGCCGCCCGTTACAATGAGCAGTTCTTC
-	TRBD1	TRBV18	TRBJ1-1	CASSLNPPGQGANTEAFF	TGTGCCAGCTCACTTAACCCACCGGGACAGGGGGCGAACACTGAAGCTTTCTTT
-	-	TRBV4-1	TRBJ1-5	CASSHNGHSYRQPQHF	TGCGCCAGCAGCCACAACGGACACTCTTATAGGCAGCCCCAGCATTTT
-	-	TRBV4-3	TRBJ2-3	CASSRAAPWDTQYF	TGCGCCAGCAGTCGAGCGGCTCCCTGGGATACGCAGTATTTT
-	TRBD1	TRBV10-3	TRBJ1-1	CASRGTGDTEAFF	TGTGCCAGCAGAGGGACAGGGGATACTGAAGCTTTCTTT
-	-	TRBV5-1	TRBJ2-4	CASSHSDTKNIQYF	TGCGCCAGCAGCCACAGTGATACCAAAAACATTCAGTACTTC
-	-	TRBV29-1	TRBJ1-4	CSVKDRLTNEKLFF	TGCAGCGTTAAGGACAGACTGACTAATGAAAAACTGTTTTTT
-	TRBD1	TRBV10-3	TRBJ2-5	CATRQGASETQYF	TGTGCCACAAGACAGGGGGCCTCAGAGACCCAGTACTTC
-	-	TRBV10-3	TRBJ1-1	CAISGAGGMTTEAFF	TGTGCCATCAGTGGGGCCGGGGGAATGACGACTGAAGCTTTCTTT
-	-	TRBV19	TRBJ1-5	CASSLRGQDSNQPQHF	TGTGCCAGTAGTCTTAGAGGGCAGGATAGCAATCAGCCCCAGCATTTT
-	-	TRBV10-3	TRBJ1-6	CAISEAGYRNSPLHF	TGTGCCATCAGTGAGGCAGGGTACAGGAATTCACCCCTCCACTTT
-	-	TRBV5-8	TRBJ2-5	CASSWGPNQETQYF	TGTGCCAGCAGCTGGGGGCCAAACCAGGAGACCCAGTACTTC
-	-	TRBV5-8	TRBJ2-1	CASSFMRLFF	TGTGCCAGCAGCTTCATGCGTCTGTTCTTC
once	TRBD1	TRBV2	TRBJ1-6	CASTRGDSPLHF	TGTGCCAGCACCAGGGGGGATTCACCCCTCCACTTT
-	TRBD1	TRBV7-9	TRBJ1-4	CASSLRTGRNEKLFF	TGTGCCAGCAGCTTACGGACAGGACGAAATGAAAAACTGTTTTTT
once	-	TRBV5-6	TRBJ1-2	CASSLDRVGYGYTF	TGTGCCAGCAGCTTGGACAGGGTTGGTTATGGCTACACCTTC
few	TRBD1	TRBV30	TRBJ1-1	CAWTPYRGRTEAFF	TGTGCCTGGACCCCTTACAGGGGGCGGACTGAAGCTTTCTTT
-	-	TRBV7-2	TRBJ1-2	CASSGPLREGYTF	TGTGCCAGCAGCGGGCCCCTCAGGGAAGGCTACACCTTC
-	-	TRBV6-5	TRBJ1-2	CASSYSVPSNYGYTF	TGTGCCAGCAGTTACTCAGTACCGAGTAACTATGGCTACACCTTC
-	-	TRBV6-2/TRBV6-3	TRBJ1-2	CASSYGDTRYTF	TGTGCCAGCAGTTACGGGGACACCCGCTACACCTTC
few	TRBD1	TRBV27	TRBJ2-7	CASGPGQTYEQYF	TGTGCCAGCGGGCCGGGACAGACCTACGAGCAGTACTTC
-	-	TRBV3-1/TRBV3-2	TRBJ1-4	CASSQDVVGGEKLFF	TGTGCCAGCAGCCAAGATGTGGTTGGAGGTGAAAAACTGTTTTTT